These T cell receptor beta chains were read from a single sample in a study of T cells in tumors after PD-1 blockade. Repertoires were generated with immunoSEQ multiplex PCR, while TCRdb's copy carries only in-frame clones and drops some. Of nearly 25,000 clones in the sample, around four fifths were seen once. The specimen comprised PBMCs, sampled after anti-PD-1 treatment. All receptors derive from a human donor with basal cell carcinoma. CDR3s include the opening cysteine and the closing phenylalanine or tryptophan. The order of the fields is clone size, J gene, D gene, V gene, CDR3 protein, CDR3 DNA. D genes are given only for firm matches. The size of a clone is reported for some rows only, either as once, few or many, or as a class for expanded clones.

abundance: -; j_gene: TRBJ1-2; d_gene: -; v_gene: TRBV30; CDR3aa: CAWSAGTGLYGYTF; CDR3nt: TGTGCCTGGAGTGCGGGGACCGGACTCTATGGCTACACCTTC
abundance: once; j_gene: TRBJ2-1; d_gene: TRBD2; v_gene: TRBV20-1; CDR3aa: CSASPSGGAGGEQFF; CDR3nt: TGCAGTGCTAGTCCTAGCGGGGGGGCAGGGGGTGAGCAGTTCTTC
abundance: -; j_gene: TRBJ1-4; d_gene: -; v_gene: TRBV9; CDR3aa: CASSVARGAAEKLFF; CDR3nt: TGTGCCAGCAGCGTAGCTCGGGGGGCGGCTGAAAAACTGTTTTTT
abundance: -; j_gene: TRBJ1-2; d_gene: TRBD1; v_gene: TRBV3-1/TRBV3-2; CDR3aa: CASSQRGQNYGYTF; CDR3nt: TGTGCCAGCAGCCAAAGGGGACAGAACTATGGCTACACCTTC
abundance: once; j_gene: TRBJ2-5; d_gene: -; v_gene: TRBV18; CDR3aa: CASSQGTSGETQYF; CDR3nt: TGTGCCAGCTCACAAGGGACCAGTGGAGAGACCCAGTACTTC
abundance: -; j_gene: TRBJ2-5; d_gene: TRBD2; v_gene: TRBV4-2; CDR3aa: CASSQKGLAGDIQETQYF; CDR3nt: TGTGCCAGCAGCCAAAAGGGACTAGCGGGGGATATACAAGAGACCCAGTACTTC
abundance: -; j_gene: TRBJ2-7; d_gene: -; v_gene: TRBV28; CDR3aa: CASSLAGDSYEQYF; CDR3nt: TGTGCCAGCAGTTTGGCAGGGGACTCCTACGAGCAGTACTTC
abundance: -; j_gene: TRBJ1-6; d_gene: -; v_gene: TRBV9; CDR3aa: CASSPSKGSSPLHF; CDR3nt: TGTGCCAGCAGCCCCTCGAAGGGCAGTTCACCCCTCCACTTT
abundance: -; j_gene: TRBJ1-1; d_gene: -; v_gene: TRBV7-8; CDR3aa: CASSPPQGNTEAFF; CDR3nt: TGTGCCAGCAGCCCGCCACAGGGAAACACTGAAGCTTTCTTT
abundance: -; j_gene: TRBJ2-3; d_gene: TRBD2; v_gene: TRBV9; CDR3aa: CASSVADGGGARDTQYF; CDR3nt: TGTGCCAGCAGCGTAGCTGATGGCGGGGGGGCCCGAGATACGCAGTATTTT
abundance: -; j_gene: TRBJ2-5; d_gene: -; v_gene: TRBV19; CDR3aa: CASSILGRQETQYF; CDR3nt: TGTGCCAGTAGTATTTTGGGCAGGCAAGAGACCCAGTACTTC
abundance: -; j_gene: TRBJ2-5; d_gene: -; v_gene: TRBV3-1/TRBV3-2; CDR3aa: CASSQIASETQYF; CDR3nt: TGTGCCAGCAGCCAAATTGCATCAGAGACCCAGTACTTC
abundance: few; j_gene: TRBJ2-7; d_gene: -; v_gene: TRBV11-3; CDR3aa: CASSRRGLGEQYF; CDR3nt: TGTGCCAGCAGCCGAAGGGGATTGGGGGAGCAGTACTTC
abundance: -; j_gene: TRBJ1-5; d_gene: -; v_gene: TRBV5-1; CDR3aa: CASSTNSNQPQHF; CDR3nt: TGCGCCAGCAGCACGAATAGCAATCAGCCCCAGCATTTT
abundance: -; j_gene: TRBJ1-5; d_gene: -; v_gene: TRBV30; CDR3aa: CAWSGGGSQPQHF; CDR3nt: TGTGCCTGGAGTGGCGGAGGGAGTCAGCCCCAGCATTTT
abundance: once; j_gene: TRBJ2-5; d_gene: TRBD1; v_gene: TRBV5-6; CDR3aa: CASSAGQGHRETQYF; CDR3nt: TGTGCCAGCAGCGCCGGACAGGGCCACCGGGAGACCCAGTACTTC
abundance: -; j_gene: TRBJ1-6; d_gene: -; v_gene: TRBV9; CDR3aa: CASSGSGSGSPLHF; CDR3nt: TGTGCCAGCAGTGGGTCGGGGTCTGGTTCACCCCTCCACTTT
abundance: -; j_gene: TRBJ2-5; d_gene: -; v_gene: TRBV5-6; CDR3aa: CASAGAPRTQYF; CDR3nt: TGTGCCAGCGCCGGGGCCCCCCGGACCCAGTACTTC
abundance: medium-sized; j_gene: TRBJ1-2; d_gene: -; v_gene: TRBV6-1; CDR3aa: CASSETGGQGGGYTF; CDR3nt: TGTGCCAGCAGTGAAACTGGGGGGCAGGGTGGCGGCTACACCTTC
abundance: -; j_gene: TRBJ1-3; d_gene: -; v_gene: TRBV11-1; CDR3aa: CASSKTGISGNTIYF; CDR3nt: TGTGCCAGCAGCAAAACAGGGATCTCTGGAAACACCATATATTTT
abundance: -; j_gene: TRBJ2-7; d_gene: -; v_gene: TRBV5-1; CDR3aa: CASSPEGVYEQYF; CDR3nt: TGCGCCAGCAGCCCCGAGGGAGTCTACGAGCAGTACTTC
abundance: -; j_gene: TRBJ1-5; d_gene: TRBD1; v_gene: TRBV6-5; CDR3aa: CASSYLDRGSGQPQHF; CDR3nt: TGTGCCAGCAGTTACCTCGACAGGGGGTCGGGACAGCCCCAGCATTTT
abundance: -; j_gene: TRBJ1-2; d_gene: TRBD1; v_gene: TRBV7-8; CDR3aa: CASSLNQGQDGYTF; CDR3nt: TGTGCCAGCAGCTTAAACCAGGGACAGGATGGCTACACCTTC
abundance: once; j_gene: TRBJ2-4; d_gene: -; v_gene: TRBV30; CDR3aa: CASSISDLAKNIQYF; CDR3nt: TGTGCCTCCTCCATATCGGACCTAGCCAAAAACATTCAGTACTTC
abundance: few; j_gene: TRBJ1-4; d_gene: -; v_gene: TRBV6-1; CDR3aa: CASSEGWGGPNEKLFF; CDR3nt: TGTGCCAGCAGTGAAGGGTGGGGGGGCCCTAATGAAAAACTGTTTTTT
abundance: once; j_gene: TRBJ2-5; d_gene: TRBD1; v_gene: TRBV19; CDR3aa: CATSRDRGLETQYF; CDR3nt: TGTGCCACCTCGCGGGACAGGGGGTTAGAGACCCAGTACTTC
abundance: -; j_gene: TRBJ1-2; d_gene: -; v_gene: TRBV7-9; CDR3aa: CASSLGAAKLYGYTF; CDR3nt: TGTGCCAGCAGCTTAGGGGCGGCGAAGCTCTATGGCTACACCTTC
abundance: -; j_gene: TRBJ1-2; d_gene: -; v_gene: TRBV6-5; CDR3aa: CASDKTRGAGGYTF; CDR3nt: TGTGCCAGCGACAAGACTCGGGGGGCGGGTGGCTACACCTTC
abundance: once; j_gene: TRBJ1-2; d_gene: -; v_gene: TRBV19; CDR3aa: CASSEPGLGYTF; CDR3nt: TGTGCCAGTTCGGAACCTGGGTTGGGCTACACCTTC
abundance: once; j_gene: TRBJ1-5; d_gene: -; v_gene: TRBV12-3/TRBV12-4; CDR3aa: CATREGNQPQHF; CDR3nt: TGTGCCACCCGGGAGGGAAATCAGCCCCAGCATTTT
abundance: -; j_gene: TRBJ2-4; d_gene: -; v_gene: TRBV10-3; CDR3aa: CAISWDGKNIQYF; CDR3nt: TGTGCCATCAGCTGGGACGGCAAAAACATTCAGTACTTC
abundance: -; j_gene: TRBJ2-1; d_gene: -; v_gene: TRBV2; CDR3aa: CASSSRTLDYNEQFF; CDR3nt: TGTGCCAGCAGTTCCCGGACACTAGACTACAATGAGCAGTTCTTC
abundance: once; j_gene: TRBJ2-3; d_gene: TRBD2; v_gene: TRBV11-3; CDR3aa: CASSLEIPGLAVSTDTQYF; CDR3nt: TGTGCCAGCAGCTTAGAGATCCCGGGACTAGCAGTTAGCACAGATACGCAGTATTTT
abundance: once; j_gene: TRBJ2-4; d_gene: TRBD2; v_gene: TRBV4-2; CDR3aa: CASSLTGTSGGDIQYF; CDR3nt: TGTGCCAGCAGCCTAACAGGGACTAGCGGGGGGGACATTCAGTACTTC
abundance: once; j_gene: TRBJ1-5; d_gene: TRBD1; v_gene: TRBV4-1; CDR3aa: CASSHTGVSQPQHF; CDR3nt: TGCGCCAGCAGCCACACAGGGGTGAGTCAGCCCCAGCATTTT
abundance: -; j_gene: TRBJ2-3; d_gene: TRBD2; v_gene: TRBV6-6; CDR3aa: CASSSSGANTDTQYF; CDR3nt: TGTGCCAGCAGCAGTAGCGGGGCTAACACAGATACGCAGTATTTT
abundance: few; j_gene: TRBJ2-1; d_gene: TRBD2; v_gene: TRBV12-3/TRBV12-4; CDR3aa: CASSLGLAPNSFF; CDR3nt: TGTGCCAGCAGTCTGGGACTAGCACCCAATTCGTTCTTC
abundance: -; j_gene: TRBJ2-5; d_gene: -; v_gene: TRBV12-3/TRBV12-4; CDR3aa: CASSPSGETQYF; CDR3nt: TGTGCCAGCAGCCCCTCGGGAGAGACCCAGTACTTC
abundance: -; j_gene: TRBJ1-2; d_gene: TRBD1; v_gene: TRBV7-2; CDR3aa: CASSLVLGQGHGYTF; CDR3nt: TGTGCCAGCAGCTTAGTGTTGGGACAGGGTCACGGCTACACCTTC
abundance: -; j_gene: TRBJ1-4; d_gene: -; v_gene: TRBV5-1; CDR3aa: CASRGSHEKLFF; CDR3nt: TGCGCCAGCAGGGGTTCTCATGAAAAACTGTTTTTT
abundance: -; j_gene: TRBJ2-2; d_gene: -; v_gene: TRBV9; CDR3aa: CASSAWAVDTGELFF; CDR3nt: TGTGCCAGCAGCGCGTGGGCCGTCGACACCGGGGAGCTGTTTTTT
abundance: -; j_gene: TRBJ1-4; d_gene: TRBD1; v_gene: TRBV12-5; CDR3aa: CASGSGQNNEKLFF; CDR3nt: TGTGCTAGTGGTTCGGGACAGAATAATGAAAAACTGTTTTTT
abundance: few; j_gene: TRBJ1-2; d_gene: -; v_gene: TRBV30; CDR3aa: CAWNPGGLANYGYTF; CDR3nt: TGTGCCTGGAACCCAGGAGGATTAGCTAACTATGGCTACACCTTC
abundance: -; j_gene: TRBJ2-1; d_gene: -; v_gene: TRBV2; CDR3aa: CASSDYNEQFF; CDR3nt: TGTGCCAGCAGCGACTACAATGAGCAGTTCTTC
abundance: -; j_gene: TRBJ1-4; d_gene: -; v_gene: TRBV15; CDR3aa: CATSRDSTPSEKLFF; CDR3nt: TGTGCCACCAGCAGAGATAGTACTCCTAGTGAAAAACTGTTTTTT
abundance: once; j_gene: TRBJ2-3; d_gene: TRBD2; v_gene: TRBV9; CDR3aa: CASSVAGSGGPTDTQYF; CDR3nt: TGTGCCAGCAGCGTAGCAGGGAGCGGGGGACCCACAGATACGCAGTATTTT
abundance: -; j_gene: TRBJ2-3; d_gene: TRBD2; v_gene: TRBV18; CDR3aa: CASSIRSGGFTDTQYF; CDR3nt: TGTGCCAGCTCGATTCGGAGCGGGGGGTTCACAGATACGCAGTATTTT
abundance: -; j_gene: TRBJ1-2; d_gene: -; v_gene: TRBV11-3; CDR3aa: CASSLGQALRGYTF; CDR3nt: TGTGCCAGCAGCTTAGGACAGGCTCTTAGGGGCTACACCTTC
abundance: -; j_gene: TRBJ2-3; d_gene: TRBD2; v_gene: TRBV6-2/TRBV6-3; CDR3aa: CASSYLGLASTDTQYF; CDR3nt: TGTGCCAGCAGTTACCTCGGACTAGCGAGCACAGATACGCAGTATTTT
abundance: -; j_gene: TRBJ1-4; d_gene: -; v_gene: TRBV29-1; CDR3aa: CSGRQEGNEKLFF; CDR3nt: TGCAGCGGAAGGCAGGAGGGGAATGAAAAACTGTTTTTT
abundance: -; j_gene: TRBJ1-1; d_gene: -; v_gene: TRBV19; CDR3aa: CASGVRTKVGTEAFF; CDR3nt: TGTGCCAGTGGTGTGCGGACCAAGGTAGGCACTGAAGCTTTCTTT
abundance: -; j_gene: TRBJ2-1; d_gene: TRBD1; v_gene: TRBV7-8; CDR3aa: CASSLQGIAPFF; CDR3nt: TGTGCCAGCAGCCTACAGGGGATAGCCCCGTTCTTC
abundance: once; j_gene: TRBJ1-2; d_gene: TRBD1; v_gene: TRBV4-1; CDR3aa: CASSPGQGGYGYTF; CDR3nt: TGCGCCAGCAGCCCCGGACAGGGGGGCTATGGCTACACCTTC
abundance: few; j_gene: TRBJ1-1; d_gene: -; v_gene: TRBV4-1; CDR3aa: CASSHPVGNTEAFF; CDR3nt: TGCGCCAGCAGCCACCCGGTGGGTAACACTGAAGCTTTCTTT
abundance: once; j_gene: TRBJ1-1; d_gene: -; v_gene: TRBV5-8; CDR3aa: CASSFGTTPNTEAFF; CDR3nt: TGTGCCAGCAGCTTCGGGACAACCCCAAACACTGAAGCTTTCTTT
abundance: -; j_gene: TRBJ2-1; d_gene: TRBD1; v_gene: TRBV24-1; CDR3aa: CATSDAQGVEQFF; CDR3nt: TGTGCCACCAGTGATGCACAGGGGGTTGAGCAGTTCTTC
abundance: -; j_gene: TRBJ2-2; d_gene: TRBD2; v_gene: TRBV27; CDR3aa: CASSSMGGANTGELFF; CDR3nt: TGTGCCAGCAGTTCCATGGGGGGGGCGAACACCGGGGAGCTGTTTTTT
abundance: few; j_gene: TRBJ2-1; d_gene: TRBD2; v_gene: TRBV6-4; CDR3aa: CASSEASGGYNEQFF; CDR3nt: TGTGCCAGCAGTGAGGCCAGCGGGGGTTACAATGAGCAGTTCTTC
abundance: -; j_gene: TRBJ1-4; d_gene: -; v_gene: TRBV4-1; CDR3aa: CASSPPTGHEKLFF; CDR3nt: TGCGCCAGCAGCCCCCCAACCGGACATGAAAAACTGTTTTTT